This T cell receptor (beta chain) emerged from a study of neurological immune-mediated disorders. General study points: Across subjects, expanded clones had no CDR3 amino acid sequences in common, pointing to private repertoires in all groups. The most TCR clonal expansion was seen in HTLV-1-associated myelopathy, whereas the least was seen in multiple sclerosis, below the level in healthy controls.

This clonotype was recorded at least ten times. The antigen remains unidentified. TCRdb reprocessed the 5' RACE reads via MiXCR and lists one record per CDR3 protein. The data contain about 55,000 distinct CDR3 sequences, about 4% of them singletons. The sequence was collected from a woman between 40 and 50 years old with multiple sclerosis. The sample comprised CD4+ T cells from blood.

Here the CDR3 reads CASSPDNSYGYTF. Here the CDR3 DNA reads TGCGCCAGCAGCCCGGACAACTCCTATGGCTACACCTTC. The chain couples TRBV5-1 to TRBJ1-2; a possible D gene is TRBD1 (5 bases). This CDR3 region has 13 residues. The germline V and J ends were trimmed by 4 bases and 4 bases, with 11 bases remaining between them. Per germline, CDR1 SGHRS and CDR2 YFSETQ.